Included here is one T cell receptor beta chain sequence, with context. No antigen is known for it. Base qualities are not provided; no much larger clone lies one nucleotide away. These data are taken from a study of blood T cell repertoires in COVID-19 (dated by TCRdb to the early 2020s). For context, the study as a whole: Collaborator samples came from the United States, Italy and Spain and covered acute and convalescent phases of COVID-19. The prospective study material was composed of cDNA or gDNA derived from T cells, B-cell-depleted T cells, or PBMCs. Subjects who had been exposed to COVID-19, were actively infected with it, or had recovered from it provided the deeply sampled blood TCRbeta repertoires that made up the dataset. A freely available public database, intended as a resource for researchers studying the immune response to SARS-CoV-2, is where the repertoires were released. Samples came from the ongoing ImmuneRACE study (first 160 participants) plus 1,254 subjects from 6 global collaborators. Sample metadata almost always included a de-identified subject ID, COVID-19 status, age in years and sex. HLA class I and class II types, where available, came from metadata supplied by the sample provider rather than from assay-based typing.

Each collaborating institution followed its own protocols to collect whole blood in K2EDTA tubes. Collaborator samples were shipped for TCRbeta analysis as frozen whole blood, isolated PBMCs, or DNA extracted from either sample type. TCRbeta CDR3 regions were amplified from genomic DNA using the immunoSEQ Assay, a bias-controlled multiplex PCR. Per the authors' processing: The number of nucleated cells in each sample was estimated by amplification of reference gene primers within the assay. Sequence reads were collapsed and filtered to measure the absolute abundance of every unique TCRbeta CDR3 rearrangement. For each sample, productive Simpson clonality was calculated as the square root of Simpson's diversity index over productive rearrangements. What TCRdb holds here is the immuneACCESS table cut down to in-frame rearrangements. Part of the clones is not present; checked against another copy, under half of the missing clones reflect an unresolved V gene, and the others are unexplained. The V and J calls and clone size were taken over from that table, and D and trimming were inferred from the DNA. Counted in this sample were roughly 200,000 clones; about 80% of them appeared once. Of the sample, 4% to 5.5% falls within the top ten clones.

General findings and caveats noted by the study authors: Clinical and demographic metadata were provided uncurated, with the amount varying by source and participant.

CDR1 and CDR2 were assigned from the germline V gene as MDHEN and SYDVKM. The CDR3 sequence holds 13 residues, the cysteine and phenylalanine included. CDR3 DNA is the only sequence kept; it has 39 bases, read in frame from the first base. V is clipped by 6 bases and J by 3 bases, and the sequence between their germline boundaries is 8 bases long. The specimen was peripheral blood. This chain joins TRBV28 to TRBJ1-4, with TRBD1 as a weak D call on 5 bases. This receptor was obtained from a man aged 45-65 years with active or convalescent COVID-19. The CDR3 sequence is CASRGPSNEKLFF. The DNA reads TGTGCCAGCAGGGGGCCGTCTAATGAAAAACTGTTTTTT.